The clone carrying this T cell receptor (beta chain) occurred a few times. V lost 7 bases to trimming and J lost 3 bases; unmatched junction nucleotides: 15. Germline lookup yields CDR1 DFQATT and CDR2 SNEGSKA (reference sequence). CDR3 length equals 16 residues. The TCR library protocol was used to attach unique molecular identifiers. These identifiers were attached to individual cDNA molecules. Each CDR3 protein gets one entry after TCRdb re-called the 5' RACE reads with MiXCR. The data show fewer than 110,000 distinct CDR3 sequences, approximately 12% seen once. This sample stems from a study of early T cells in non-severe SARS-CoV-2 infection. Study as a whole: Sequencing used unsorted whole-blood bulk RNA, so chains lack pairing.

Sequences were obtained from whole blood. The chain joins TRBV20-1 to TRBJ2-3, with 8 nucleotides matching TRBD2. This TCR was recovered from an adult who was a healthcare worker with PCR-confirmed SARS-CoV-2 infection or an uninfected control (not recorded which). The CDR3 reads CSGKDGLAGITDTQYF. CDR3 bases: TGCAGTGGCAAAGACGGGTTAGCGGGAATTACAGATACGCAGTATTTT.